This T cell receptor (beta chain) comes out of a study of CD8 T cells in Susac syndrome. This CDR3 contains 16 residues. V lost 0 bases to trimming and J lost 7 bases; unmatched junction nucleotides: 10. Germline V gives CDR1 SGDLS, CDR2 YYNGEE. The multiple sclerosis control group consisted of treatment-naive patients whose relapsing-remitting disease, which was either stable or active, fulfilled revised McDonald criteria. RNA amounts of 0.5 to 1 ug underwent reverse transcription with random hexamers. It was immunoSEQ multiplex PCR that amplified TCR beta CDR3 across 54 Vbeta and 13 Jbeta. TCRdb re-derived calls from the immunoSEQ multiplex PCR reads in MiXCR, one entry per CDR3 protein. Of about 300,000 distinct CDR3 sequences in the sample, 85% are singletons; the top ten hold 0.2% to 0.25%.

This rearrangement joins TRBV9 to TRBJ1-2; 9 bases are a match to TRBD1. This sequence originates from a human donor with multiple sclerosis. Material for sequencing was CD8+ T cells from PBMCs. CDR3 coding DNA: TGTGCCAGCAGCGTAGAATTCGGGACAGGGATTATTGGCTACACCTTC. This translates into CASSVEFGTGIIGYTF.